This T cell receptor beta chain was profiled in a study of CD8+ T cells in alopecia areata (dated by TCRdb to between 2018 and 2020). Regarding the research as a whole: The treated patients took part in an open-label pilot trial in which moderate-to-severe alopecia areata was treated with oral tofacitinib at 5 to 10 mg twice daily. RNA was extracted with the PAXgene miRNA kit for fixed scalp, the miRNeasy kit for PBMCs, and the RNeasy kit for mouse skin. Amplification of TCRbeta CDR3 regions was done by immunoSEQ multiplex PCR using 35 Vbeta forward primers and 13 Jbeta reverse primers. Biopsies were taken from tofacitinib-treated patients at baseline and at 4 and 24 weeks of treatment, and a later scalp biopsy was taken in several of the tofacitinib-treated patients. To study T cell clonal expansion in alopecia areata, the researchers applied high-throughput TCRbeta sequencing to both the C3H/HeJ mouse model and human patients. Patients stayed on tofacitinib for 6 to 18 months and then had 6 months of follow-up off drug so that delayed response and recurrence could be assessed. Scalp clonality was compared across normal scalp (n=4), patchy alopecia areata scalp (n=8), and alopecia totalis/universalis scalp (n=8). In humans, TCRbeta sequencing was performed on scalp tissue and on sorted CD4+ and CD8+ peripheral blood T cells from healthy controls and from patients with patchy or totalis/universalis alopecia areata. The full study reports these points: Resident alphabeta T cells in normal human skin are also sequenced, complicating scalp TCR repertoire analysis, unlike mouse skin dominated by gammadelta T cells. Compared with mice, TCR sequences shared between patients were less clear, possibly partly because of HLA diversity across the patient population. Lesional scalp, especially in alopecia totalis/universalis, showed higher clonality and more expanded CD8+ clones than normal scalp, suggesting antigenic drive.

The time point label for this specimen denotes: baseline before oral tofacitinib. Lesional scalp punch biopsies and peripheral blood were collected from alopecia areata patients. After PBMCs were isolated by density centrifugation and stained for CD3, CD4 and CD8, a FACSAria was used to sort CD4+ and CD8+ T cells. Library method: the immunoSEQ multiplex PCR assay. RNA was extracted from all samples and reverse transcribed into cDNA, which served as template for TCR sequencing. First-strand cDNA was synthesized using SuperScript III with a 2:1 mix of oligo-dT and random hexamers. A synthetic immune receptor repertoire was used to measure amplification bias, and any remaining bias was corrected computationally. Processing in the source paper ran as follows. Raw reads were preprocessed to remove errors, and CDR3 was defined according to IMGT conventions as the region from the conserved cysteine to phenylalanine. To get clonality, Shannon entropy was normalized by log2 of the number of productive unique TCRs and the result was subtracted from 1. CD4 or CD8 identity of scalp clones was inferred by cross-referencing scalp TCRbeta sequences with sorted blood CD4 and CD8 repertoires. Entries here come from immuneACCESS through TCRdb and include only in-frame sequences with V and J called. Some clones fail to appear in such tables; in the studies checked, an unresolved V gene covers under half of the shortfall, and the cause of the remainder is unknown. D and trimming come from the DNA, and the V and J calls and clone size come from that table. The sample yields approximately 150,000 clones; roughly 46% were counted once. 0.95% to 1% of the sample rests with the top ten.

This clone was counted a few times. What this receptor recognizes is not known. Base quality data are lacking; no much larger clone is found one base away. Cut back by 5 bases and 5 bases, the V and J ends lie 12 bases apart. Reading the germline V gene (reference sequence) gives CDR1 WNHNN and CDR2 SYGVQD. Taken from cysteine to phenylalanine, the CDR3 has 13 residues. Kept here is only the CDR3 DNA, which spans 39 bases and is read in frame from base 1. The chain is made from TRBV10-1 and TRBJ2-5; TRBD2 could be the D gene, as 5 bases match. This specimen consisted of CD4+ T cells sorted from blood, obtained at week 0. This receptor was obtained from a human donor with alopecia areata. CDR3 loop: CASSRGPGETQYF. The DNA is as follows: TGCGCCAGCAGTCGCGGGCCCGGGGAGACCCAGTACTTC.